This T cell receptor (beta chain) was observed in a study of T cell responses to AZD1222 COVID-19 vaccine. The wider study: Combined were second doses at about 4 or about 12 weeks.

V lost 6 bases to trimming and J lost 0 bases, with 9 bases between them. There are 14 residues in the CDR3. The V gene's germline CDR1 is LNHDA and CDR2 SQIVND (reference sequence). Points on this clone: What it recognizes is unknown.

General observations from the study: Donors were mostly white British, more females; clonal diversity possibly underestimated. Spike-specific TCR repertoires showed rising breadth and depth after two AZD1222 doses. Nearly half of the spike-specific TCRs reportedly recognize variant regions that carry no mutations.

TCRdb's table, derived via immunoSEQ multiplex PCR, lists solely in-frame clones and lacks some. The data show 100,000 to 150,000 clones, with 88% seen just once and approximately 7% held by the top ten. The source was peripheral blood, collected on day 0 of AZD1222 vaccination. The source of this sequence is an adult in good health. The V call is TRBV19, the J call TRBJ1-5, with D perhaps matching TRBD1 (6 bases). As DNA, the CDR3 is TGTGCCAGTAGAGGACAGAATAGCAATCAGCCCCAGCATTTT. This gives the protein CASRGQNSNQPQHF.